This T cell receptor beta chain was captured by sequencing in a study of cytomegalovirus exposure and HLA in healthy donors. In the study overall: Researchers previously reported finding about 110 million unique TCR beta sequences from 170 million or so T cells.

CDR1 SGHRS and CDR2 YFSETQ come from the germline V gene. This CDR3 is 16 amino acids long. V was clipped by 5 bases and J by 9 bases; unmatched bases: 15. Study observations and caveats: Cytomegalovirus-associated status was assigned to some 160 TCR beta chains. Accurate predictions that matched the HLA-A and HLA-B alleles of most subjects were reportedly made from TCR beta sequences.

This clone was found a few times. Its antigen remains unidentified. The PCR had 60 Vbeta and 13 Jbeta primers. Assay used: immunoSEQ multiplex PCR; TCRdb lists only in-frame clones, some missing. This sample carries about 160,000 clones, around 74% of them seen once, and the ten largest clones take roughly 6.7%. The receptor was derived from a man aged 45 to 65 in good health and CMV-seropositive. The chain is built from TRBV5-1 and TRBJ2-1; 9 nucleotides match TRBD1. Specimen: PBMCs. In nucleotides, the CDR3 is TGCGCCAGCAGTCCGGGTAACCCGGGACAGGGTTTTGAGCAGTTCTTC. This translates into CASSPGNPGQGFEQFF.